Presented here are 30 T cell receptor beta chains from one specimen sequenced in a study of identical twins. TCRdb ran MiXCR on the 5' RACE reads and lists one entry per CDR3 protein. This table holds 350,000 to 450,000 distinct CDR3 sequences, approximately 17% found once. The specimen sequenced was naive T cells sorted from blood. The receptor set was obtained from a man over 45 in good health.

At least ten counts were recorded for this clonotype. In nucleotides, the CDR3 is TGCGCCAGCAGCTTACAGGGGGCGCTGGACACCGGGGAGCTGTTTTTT. It is translated as CASSLQGALDTGELFF. The rearrangement uses TRBV4-3 and TRBJ2-2; 9 bases fit TRBD1. V was clipped by 5 bases and J by 3 bases; unmatched bases: 7. CDR1 and CDR2 from the germline V gene are LGHNA and YSLEER. The CDR3 consists of 16 residues.

This clonotype appeared a few times. The V and J genes are TRBV5-1 and TRBJ2-7; D not resolved. The ends were cut back, 5 bases at V and 5 bases at J, with 8 bases in the middle. Per germline, CDR1 SGHRS and CDR2 YFSETQ. This CDR3 is 11 amino acids long. The CDR3 nucleotides are TGCGCCAGCAGTGCGGTTGACGAGCAGTACTTC. Its translation: CASSAVDEQYF.

The chain employs TRBV7-2 and TRBJ2-1; D perhaps matches TRBD1 (6 bases). The CDR3 contains 15 residues. Germline V CDR1 and CDR2: SGHTA, FQGNSA. V lost 5 bases and J 1 base, leaving 12 bases between the germline ends. CDR3 loop: CASSAQGSSYNEQFF. CDR3 nucleotides: TGTGCCAGCAGCGCACAGGGAAGTTCCTACAATGAGCAGTTCTTC.

In this sample, this clonotype turned up many times. V and J are TRBV20-1 and TRBJ2-1, with TRBD2 matching 10 bases. Germline assignment: CDR1 DFQATT and CDR2 SNEGSKA (reference sequence). V lost 5 bases and J lost 7; bases outside the gene matches: 8. The CDR3 length is 14 residues. The CDR3 reads CSAGSSGGLNEQFF. The CDR3 DNA reads as TGCAGTGCTGGGTCTAGCGGGGGTTTGAATGAGCAGTTCTTC.

The chain combines TRBV4-3 with TRBJ1-4; D is uncertain. Deletions cut 1 base from V and 6 bases from J, with 9 bases between. CDR1 and CDR2 (germline): LGHNA, YSLEER. This CDR3 contains 14 residues. CDR3 sequence: CASSQGYRDEKLFF. DNA for the CDR3: TGCGCCAGCAGCCAAGGGTATAGGGATGAAAAACTGTTTTTT.

This clonotype was counted a few times. J is TRBJ1-4 and V is TRBV5-1; tentatively, D is TRBD1 (6 bases). Germline V gene sequence: CDR1 SGHRS, CDR2 YFSETQ. V lost 2 bases and J lost 6, with 11 bases in between. This CDR3 has 14 amino acids. CDR3 DNA sequence: TGCGCCAGCAGCTTCGGGGCAGGGGATGAAAAACTGTTTTTT. Its protein is CASSFGAGDEKLFF.

The chain uses TRBV5-1 and TRBJ2-1, with 12 bases aligning to TRBD1. V lost 4 bases and J lost 12; bases outside the gene matches: 11. The CDR3 has 15 amino acids. Germline CDR1 is SGHRS and CDR2 is YFSETQ. This CDR3 reads CASSLPGTGGFGQFF. The CDR3 coding sequence is TGCGCCAGCAGCCTCCCAGGGACAGGGGGCTTTGGGCAGTTCTTC. Full variable domain (missing parts from reference TRBV5-1 and TRBJ2-1): KAGVTQTPRYLIKTRGQQVTLSCSPISGHRSVSWYQQTPGQGLQFLFEYFSETQRNKGNFPGRFSGRQFSNSRSEMNVSTLELGDSALYLCASSLPGTGGFGQFFGPGTRLTVL.

The chain combines TRBV20-1 with TRBJ1-1; perhaps TRBD1 as D (5 bases). Trimming pared 3 bases from V and 1 base from J, leaving 27 bases between. The CDR3 runs to 19 residues. From germline, CDR1 is DFQATT and CDR2 SNEGSKA (reference sequence). The CDR3: CSARFWGTGLGFWNTEAFF. CDR3 DNA: TGCAGTGCTAGGTTCTGGGGGACCGGGTTAGGATTCTGGAACACTGAAGCTTTCTTT.

Only a few counts were recorded for this clonotype. The genes are TRBV20-1 and TRBJ1-1; D possibly corresponds to TRBD1 (5 bases). The germline V and J ends were trimmed by 5 bases and 6 bases, with 16 bases remaining between them. Looked up from germline, CDR1 is DFQATT and CDR2 is SNEGSKA (reference sequence). This CDR3 region has 13 residues. The CDR3 DNA sequence: TGCAGTGCTCGAGGGGAGTCGGCCGCTGAAGCTTTCTTT. This encodes CSARGESAAEAFF.

This clonotype was detected only once. The V call is TRBV5-6, the J call TRBJ2-7; no firm D call. CDR3 length: 14 amino acids. The germline CDR1 and CDR2 sequences are SGHDT and YYEEEE. Trimming left V 4 bases short and J 0 bases short, with 11 bases between. Here the CDR3 reads CASSPDMASYEQYF. DNA of the CDR3: TGTGCCAGCAGCCCGGATATGGCCTCCTACGAGCAGTACTTC. Using reference TRBV5-6 and TRBJ2-7 for the parts outside the CDR3, the full variable domain is DAGVTQSPTHLIKTRGQQVTLRCSPKSGHDTVSWYQQALGQGPQFIFQYYEEEERQRGNFPDRFSGHQFPNYSSELNVNALLLGDSALYLCASSPDMASYEQYFGPGTRLTVT.

The table lists this clonotype with a few counts. The V call is TRBV18, the J call TRBJ2-1, with TRBD1 as a possible D gene (6 bases). Germline V gene data show CDR1 as KGHSH and CDR2 as LQKENI. The V end was cut by 2 bases, the J end by 1 base, with 15 bases between. The CDR3 contains 17 residues. CDR3 region: CASSPLGTTTSYNEQFF. Written as DNA, the CDR3 is TGTGCCAGCTCACCATTGGGGACAACCACTTCCTACAATGAGCAGTTCTTC.

V is TRBV27 and J is TRBJ2-3, with D possibly matching TRBD2 (7 bases). The CDR3 runs 15 residues. With 5 bases removed from V and 7 bases from J, the gap between germline ends came to 19 bases. Germline CDR1 MNHEY, CDR2 SMNVEV (reference sequence). This chain's CDR3 is CASSNRGAQANTQYF. The DNA of the CDR3 is TGTGCCAGCAGTAATCGGGGGGCGCAAGCAAATACGCAGTATTTT.

This clonotype came up a few times. CDR3 coding DNA: TGTGCCAGCAGTGGGACAGGGGAGTTGGAGACCCAGTACTTC. Translated, it gives CASSGTGELETQYF. The chain combines TRBV12-3 or TRBV12-4 with TRBJ2-5; 10 bases align to TRBD1. V lost 5 bases, J lost 5 bases, and 5 bases stayed unmatched. CDR3 length: 14 residues.

This clonotype was observed many times. The chain uses TRBV4-3 and TRBJ2-3, with 12 bases lining up with TRBD2. Trimming took 4 bases from V and 2 from J; bases not matched to a gene: 4. Germline V lookup: CDR1 LGHNA, CDR2 YSLEER. The CDR3 covers 16 residues. The CDR3 loop is CASSPLAGGPTDTQYF. As DNA, the CDR3 is TGCGCCAGCAGCCCACTAGCGGGAGGTCCCACAGATACGCAGTATTTT.

As concerns this clonotype: A clone one base away is much larger, so this may be a read error. The chain is built from TRBV4-3 and TRBJ2-1; no clear D. The germline gives CDR1 LGHNA, CDR2 YSLEER. CDR3 length: 13 amino acids. The CDR3 is CASGQDRLPQQFF. DNA for the CDR3: TGCGCCAGCGGCCAAGATCGACTCCCACAGCAGTTCTTC.

This clonotype came up a few times. The genes are TRBV15 and TRBJ2-5, with 9 positions matching TRBD2. V was clipped by 9 bases and J by 3 bases; unmatched bases: 2. This CDR3 spans 12 amino acids. Germline assignment: CDR1 LNHNV and CDR2 YYDKDF (reference sequence). CDR3 protein: CATRGGEETQYF. The CDR3 nucleotides read TGTGCCACACGCGGGGGGGAAGAGACCCAGTACTTC.

This clonotype was seen at least ten times. This chain uses TRBV3-1 with TRBJ2-1, with a possible D match to TRBD2 (6 bases). This CDR3 has 19 residues. Germline loops: CDR1 LGHDT, CDR2 YNNKEL (reference sequence). V lost 2 bases and J 0 bases, leaving 20 bases between the germline ends. In DNA form, the CDR3 reads TGTGCCAGCAGCCAATCCCCGAGTCCCCTAGCGAGCTCCTACAATGAGCAGTTCTTC. Protein sequence: CASSQSPSPLASSYNEQFF.

This clonotype was observed a handful of times. The J gene is TRBJ1-2, the V gene TRBV6-5; D gene unclear. V was clipped by 0 bases and J by 3 bases, with 8 bases between them. From germline, CDR1 is MNHEY and CDR2 SVGAGI. The CDR3 covers 14 residues. This CDR3 reads CASSYSAVYYGYTF. The CDR3 DNA reads as TGTGCCAGCAGTTACTCGGCAGTTTACTATGGCTACACCTTC.

This clonotype was seen only once. The CDR3 DNA reads as TGCGCCAGCAGCCGGGGGGGCGACCAGGACCACCCTTGGCGTAACACCATATATTTT. The encoded protein is CASSRGGDQDHPWRNTIYF. The genes are TRBV5-1 and TRBJ1-3; D possibly corresponds to TRBD1 (6 bases). CDR3 length equals 19 residues. V was trimmed by 4 bases and J by 7 bases, leaving 30 bases between them. The V gene's germline CDR1 is SGHRS and CDR2 YFSETQ. Filled out from reference TRBV5-1 and TRBJ1-3, the complete variable domain reads KAGVTQTPRYLIKTRGQQVTLSCSPISGHRSVSWYQQTPGQGLQFLFEYFSETQRNKGNFPGRFSGRQFSNSRSEMNVSTLELGDSALYLCASSRGGDQDHPWRNTIYFGEGSWLTVV.

CDR3 amino acids: CSARGGYGTDTQYF. In nucleotides, the CDR3 is TGCAGTGCTAGAGGAGGGTACGGAACAGATACGCAGTATTTT. The chain carries TRBV20-1 and TRBJ2-3; maybe TRBD2 (5 bases). Per germline, CDR1 DFQATT and CDR2 SNEGSKA (reference sequence). Trimming removed 1 base at V and 3 bases at J, with 11 bases between. There are 14 residues in the CDR3.

The chain is built from TRBV18 and TRBJ1-1; D is unclear. Germline values: CDR1 KGHSH, CDR2 LQKENI. Trimming pared 6 bases from V and 0 bases from J, leaving 11 bases between. The CDR3 is 14 amino acids. The chain's CDR3 is CASSSRAMNTEAFF. CDR3 DNA sequence: TGTGCCAGCTCTTCAAGGGCCATGAACACTGAAGCTTTCTTT.

This clonotype was seen a few times. The chain links TRBV28 to TRBJ1-3; unclear D gene. Germline V CDR1 and CDR2: MDHEN, SYDVKM. Deletions cut 1 base from V and 0 bases from J, with 13 bases between. CDR3 length: 17 amino acids. The CDR3 coding sequence is TGTGCCAGCAGTTTATTTAGCCGAACTCGCTCTGGAAACACCATATATTTT. It translates to CASSLFSRTRSGNTIYF.

This clonotype has a handful of counts. The chain joins TRBV3-1 to TRBJ1-1; TRBD1 is a possible D gene (5 bases). CDR3 length: 15 residues. From germline, CDR1 is LGHDT and CDR2 YNNKEL (reference sequence). Trimming left V 4 bases short and J 7 bases short, with 19 bases between. The CDR3 sequence is CASSRVVGAKSEAFF. The CDR3 region has the DNA TGTGCCAGCAGCCGCGTGGTAGGGGCTAAGAGTGAAGCTTTCTTT. Full variable domain (outside the CDR3, taken from reference TRBV3-1 and TRBJ1-1): DTAVSQTPKYLVTQMGNDKSIKCEQNLGHDTMYWYKQDSKKFLKIMFSYNNKELIINETVPNRFSPKSPDKAHLNLHINSLELGDSAVYFCASSRVVGAKSEAFFGQGTRLTVV.

In its sample, this clonotype was seen a few times. CDR3 protein: CASSYDGLAVWETQYF. The CDR3 DNA reads TGTGCCAGCAGTTACGATGGACTAGCGGTTTGGGAGACCCAGTACTTC. V gene TRBV6-5 combines with J gene TRBJ2-5, with 10 positions matching TRBD2. The junction had 8 bases not matched to a gene; V was cut back by 2 bases and J by 5 bases. Germline-derived CDR1 and CDR2 are MNHEY and SVGAGI. This CDR3 region has 16 residues.

This chain connects TRBV4-2 to TRBJ2-4; D gene unclear. The ends were cut back, 0 bases at V and 1 base at J, with 7 bases in the middle. CDR1 is LGHNA and CDR2 is YNFKEQ in the germline V gene. The length of the CDR3 is 15 residues. Here the CDR3 reads CASSQEAGAKNIQYF. CDR3 coding DNA: TGTGCCAGCAGCCAAGAAGCCGGGGCCAAAAACATTCAGTACTTC.

The genes are TRBV5-5 and TRBJ1-2, with D perhaps TRBD1 (5 bases). Deletions cut 0 bases from V and 8 bases from J, with 14 bases between. Looked up from germline, CDR1 is SGHKS and CDR2 is YYEKEE (reference sequence). The CDR3 length is 14 residues. This chain's CDR3 is CASSLEGREGGYTF. The CDR3 DNA reads TGTGCCAGCAGCTTGGAAGGCAGGGAAGGAGGCTACACCTTC.

In its sample, this clonotype was seen a few times. The chain uses TRBV15 and TRBJ2-5; 7 nucleotides match TRBD2. The CDR3 spans 14 residues. Germline CDR1 LNHNV, CDR2 YYDKDF (reference sequence). Trimming removed 5 bases from V and 4 bases from J; junction bases left unmatched: 7. CDR3 sequence: CATSLGTTRETQYF. The CDR3 bases are TGTGCCACCAGCCTCGGGACTACCAGAGAGACCCAGTACTTC.

This clonotype was observed at least ten times. This chain links TRBV10-3 with TRBJ2-1; TRBD2 matches 8 bases. CDR3 length: 14 amino acids. Trimming took 5 bases from V and 6 from J; bases not matched to a gene: 6. Germline loops: CDR1 ENHRY, CDR2 SYGVKD. The CDR3 region is CAISHQRETNEQFF. DNA of the CDR3: TGTGCCATCAGTCACCAGCGGGAGACCAATGAGCAGTTCTTC.

This clonotype appeared many times. The chain links TRBV29-1 to TRBJ2-7; D could derive from TRBD1 or TRBD2 (5 bases each). Germline V gene data show CDR1 as SQVTM and CDR2 as ANQGSEA. The CDR3 spans 12 residues. Trimming left V 7 bases short and J 0 bases short, with 10 bases between. The CDR3 is CSGGRNSYEQYF. The DNA of the CDR3 is TGCAGCGGGGGACGAAACTCCTACGAGCAGTACTTC.

This clonotype has a count of ten or more. This chain links TRBV20-1 with TRBJ2-3, with TRBD1 matching over 7 bases. From germline, CDR1 is DFQATT and CDR2 SNEGSKA (reference sequence). The CDR3 runs to 15 residues. V lost 3 bases, J lost 2 bases, and 8 bases stayed unmatched. The CDR3 loop reads CSASPLGQTTDTQYF. The CDR3 coding sequence is TGCAGTGCTAGCCCTTTGGGACAGACCACAGATACGCAGTATTTT.